The 24 T cell receptor beta chains below come from one sample, sequenced in a study of OX40 agonist ivuxolimab in advanced cancers. The protocol was immunoSEQ multiplex PCR, while the TCRdb copy is restricted to in-frame clones and leaves out a portion. The table records under 80,000 clones, nearly 95% of them present only once. Sequencing used CD4+ or CD8+ T cells sorted from blood, obtained in a trial of the OX40 agonist ivuxolimab. These receptors all stem from an adult with an advanced solid tumor such as melanoma, head and neck, liver or kidney cancer.

The CDR3: CASSGGTADTQYF. For the CDR3, the DNA is TGTGCCAGCAGCGGAGGGACAGCAGATACGCAGTATTTT. The chain uses TRBV7-6 and TRBJ2-3, with D perhaps TRBD1 (7 bases). With 5 bases removed from V and 4 bases from J, the gap between germline ends came to 10 bases. Germline V gene data show CDR1 as SGHVS and CDR2 as FNYEAQ. There are 13 residues in the CDR3.

The V call is TRBV5-1, the J call TRBJ2-6, with D perhaps matching TRBD1 (6 bases). The germline gives CDR1 SGHRS, CDR2 YFSETQ. Trimming took 1 base from V and 0 from J, leaving 11 bases between them. This CDR3 has 17 amino acids. DNA of the CDR3: TGCGCCAGCAGCTTGTACAGGGTCCTCTCTGGGGCCAACGTCCTGACTTTC. Its translation is CASSLYRVLSGANVLTF.

The chain has TRBV2 and TRBJ1-3; weak D call: TRBD1 (6 bases). Germline V CDR1 and CDR2: SNHLY, FYNNEI. This CDR3 is 17 amino acids long. Trimming removed 8 bases at V and 7 bases at J, with 27 bases between. The CDR3 is CASEAQATDRNGNTIYF. As DNA, the CDR3 is TGTGCCAGCGAAGCGCAGGCGACGGACAGAAACGGGAACACCATATATTTT. Looking up the rest from reference TRBV2 and TRBJ1-3 gives the full variable domain: EPEVTQTPSHQVTQMGQEVILRCVPISNHLYFYWYRQILGQKVEFLVSFYNNEISEKSEIFDDQFSVERPDGSNFTLKIRSTKLEDSAMYFCASEAQATDRNGNTIYFGEGSWLTVV.

The sample holds a few counts of this clone. The gene calls are TRBV6-1 and TRBJ1-5, with D hard to call. The CDR3 has 15 amino acids. Between the trimmed V and J ends, which lost 7 bases and 0 bases, there was a span of 13 bases. CDR1 and CDR2 (germline): MNHNS, SASEGT. Here the CDR3 reads CASIASADSNQPQHF. The CDR3 DNA sequence: TGTGCCAGCATTGCGTCCGCAGATAGCAATCAGCCCCAGCATTTT.

The V call is TRBV7-9, the J call TRBJ2-7; D not resolved. V gave up 3 bases and J gave up 4 bases, with 4 bases separating them. CDR1 and CDR2 from the germline V gene are SEHNR and FQNEAQ (reference sequence). The CDR3 covers 11 residues. CDR3: CASSFDYEQYF. CDR3 sequence (DNA): TGTGCCAGCAGCTTCGATTACGAGCAGTACTTC. Complete variable domain (other parts from reference TRBV7-9 and TRBJ2-7): DTGVSQNPRHKITKRGQNVTFRCDPISEHNRLYWYRQTLGQGPEFLTYFQNEAQLEKSRLLSDRFSAERPKGSFSTLEIQRTEQGDSAMYLCASSFDYEQYFGPGTRLTVT.

This clone showed up just once. The chain has TRBV27 and TRBJ2-7; D may correspond to TRBD1 or TRBD2 (5 bases each). Trimming removed 3 bases from V and 5 bases from J, with 14 bases in between. The CDR3 loop spans 14 amino acids. CDR1 is MNHEY, CDR2 SMNVEV, per germline (reference sequence). Written as DNA, the CDR3 is TGTGCCAGCAGTTTCGGTAGGGACGGCGACGAGCAGTACTTC. Protein product: CASSFGRDGDEQYF.

The chain is built from TRBV5-8 and TRBJ1-4; D is perhaps TRBD1 (5 bases). The CDR3 is 15 residues long. Trimming left V 4 bases short and J 7 bases short, with 17 bases between. The germline gives CDR1 SGHTS, CDR2 YDEGEE. The CDR3 coding sequence is TGTGCCAGCAGCCCCATCGGGGGGGAAGGTGAAAAACTGTTTTTT. It yields the protein CASSPIGGEGEKLFF.

V is TRBV30 and J is TRBJ2-2; TRBD2 might be the D (5 bases). V shed 0 bases and J shed 6 bases, with 8 bases lying between them. There are 13 residues in the CDR3. Germline CDR1 GTSNPN, CDR2 SVGIG (reference sequence). The CDR3, as DNA: TGTGCCTGGAGTGTCGGGGAGCCCGGGGAGCTGTTTTTT. Amino acids: CAWSVGEPGELFF.

This sequence joins TRBV5-6 and TRBJ1-5, with no clear D. The length of the CDR3 is 13 residues. Trimming removed 2 bases from V and 4 bases from J, with 7 bases in between. Germline V gives CDR1 SGHDT, CDR2 YYEEEE. The DNA of the CDR3 is TGTGCCAGCAGCTTATGGGCGAATCAGCCCCAGCATTTT. Translating it yields CASSLWANQPQHF.

Here the CDR3 reads CASSRGQGKNQPQHF. CDR3 nucleotides: TGTGCCAGCAGCAGGGGGCAGGGGAAGAATCAGCCCCAGCATTTT. The rearrangement joins TRBV2 to TRBJ1-5; 8 bases are a match to TRBD1. V dropped 6 bases and J dropped 4; count of bases not matched to a gene: 8. Germline V gives CDR1 SNHLY, CDR2 FYNNEI. The CDR3 consists of 15 residues.

This chain uses TRBV13 with TRBJ2-7, with a possible D match to TRBD2 (5 bases). Trimming removed 5 bases from V and 7 bases from J, with 12 bases in between. The CDR3 length is 12 residues. From germline, CDR1 is PRHDT and CDR2 FYEKMQ (reference sequence). The CDR3 nucleotides read TGTGCCAGCAGCCCGTTTTCGGGGGAGCAGTACTTC. Protein sequence: CASSPFSGEQYF.

The chain is built from TRBV5-6 and TRBJ2-3; D call uncertain. The CDR3 spans 12 residues. The germline V gene has CDR1 SGHDT and CDR2 YYEEEE. Trimming shortened V by 4 bases and J by 3 bases, and 6 bases separated the two germline ends. The CDR3 DNA sequence: TGTGCCAGCAGCGTGGGGACAGATACGCAGTATTTT. Translated: CASSVGTDTQYF.

This chain uses TRBV5-1 with TRBJ1-3; D not certain. The CDR3 contains 12 residues. V lost 4 bases and J 2 bases, leaving 4 bases between the germline ends. Germline CDR1 is SGHRS and CDR2 is YFSETQ. CDR3 residues: CASSPPGNTIYF. DNA of the CDR3: TGCGCCAGCAGCCCCCCTGGAAACACCATATATTTT.

The chain is built from TRBV5-1 and TRBJ2-1; 7 nucleotides match TRBD2. Germline-derived CDR1 and CDR2 are SGHRS and YFSETQ. There are 11 residues in the CDR3. The junction had 0 bases not matched to a gene; V was cut back by 4 bases and J by 8 bases. The CDR3 DNA follows: TGCGCCAGCAGCCGGGGGGATGAGCAGTTCTTC. Amino acids: CASSRGDEQFF.

The chain joins TRBV27 to TRBJ2-5; the D is unclear. The length of the CDR3 is 13 residues. V dropped 2 bases and J dropped 1 base, with 5 bases sitting between them. The germline CDR1 and CDR2 sequences are MNHEY and SMNVEV (reference sequence). The CDR3 nucleotides read TGTGCCAGCAGTTTAATACCCCAAGAGACCCAGTACTTC. Translating it yields CASSLIPQETQYF.

The chain uses TRBV29-1 and TRBJ1-2; D is uncertain. The CDR3 totals 12 residues. V was cut by 7 bases and J by 2 bases, with 11 bases left in between. Germline CDR1 reads SQVTM; CDR2 reads ANQGSEA. CDR3 residues: CSATGANYGYTF. In DNA form, the CDR3 reads TGCAGCGCAACGGGAGCGAACTATGGCTACACCTTC.

The rearrangement uses TRBV25-1 and TRBJ2-2, with D perhaps assigned TRBD1 or TRBD2 (6 bases each). V lost 3 bases, J lost 6 bases, and 11 bases lay in between. Germline V gene data show CDR1 as MGHDK and CDR2 as SYGVNS. This CDR3 has 14 amino acids. DNA for the CDR3: TGTGCCAGCAGTGACTCAGGGGACTCCGGGGAGCTGTTTTTT. The encoded protein is CASSDSGDSGELFF.

This clone appeared a single time. The chain has TRBV14 and TRBJ1-2; D is unresolved. The CDR3 contains 15 residues. Germline V gene sequence: CDR1 SGHDN, CDR2 FVKESK. V lost 1 base to trimming and J lost 3 bases, with 12 bases between them. The CDR3 protein is CASSQGFGEDYGYTF. CDR3 DNA: TGTGCCAGCAGCCAAGGATTCGGGGAGGACTATGGCTACACCTTC.

In this sample, this clone turned up a few times. Other DNA sequences in the same sample also yield this CDR3. The V gene is TRBV29-1, the J gene TRBJ1-2; TRBD1 aligns across 7 bases. This CDR3 is built from 12 residues. CDR1 and CDR2 from the germline V gene are SQVTM and ANQGSEA. V dropped 6 bases and J dropped 7; count of bases not matched to a gene: 8. Here the CDR3 DNA reads TGCAGCGTGGAGGACAGGTGGGGTGGCTACACCTTC. Translation: CSVEDRWGGYTF.

The chain uses TRBV10-3 and TRBJ1-6; TRBD1 aligns across 7 bases. Germline CDR1 ENHRY, CDR2 SYGVKD. With V trimmed by 0 bases and J by 18 bases, 11 bases remained unmatched. There are 14 residues in the CDR3. As DNA, the CDR3 is TGTGCCATCAGTGAGTCTCTAGGGACAGAACAAAGCCACTTT. It encodes CAISESLGTEQSHF.

This clone was found once. The rearrangement joins TRBV7-2 to TRBJ1-1; D perhaps matches TRBD1 (6 bases). Germline V CDR1 and CDR2: SGHTA, FQGNSA. With 8 bases removed from V and 2 bases from J, the gap between germline ends came to 6 bases. The CDR3 runs to 11 residues. The chain's CDR3 is CASGGNTEAFF. In DNA form, the CDR3 reads TGTGCCAGCGGGGGCAACACTGAAGCTTTCTTT.

The chain combines TRBV19 with TRBJ1-4; 8 bases are shared with TRBD1. The CDR3 is 16 residues long. The V gene end was trimmed by 3 bases and the J gene end by 8 bases; junction bases not matched to a gene: 11. Germline CDR1 LNHDA, CDR2 SQIVND (reference sequence). The CDR3 spells CASSMAYRGFREKLFF. The CDR3 bases are TGTGCCAGTAGTATGGCCTACAGGGGGTTTCGGGAAAAACTGTTTTTT.

The chain is built from TRBV9 and TRBJ1-4, with a tentative D call TRBD1 (6 bases). The V gene's germline CDR1 is SGDLS and CDR2 YYNGEE. The CDR3 consists of 19 residues. V lost 3 bases to trimming and J lost 0 bases, with 21 bases between them. The CDR3 DNA is TGTGCCAGCAGCGCGTCTATTGCAGGGGCCCGTACAACTAATGAAAAACTGTTTTTT. Translation gives CASSASIAGARTTNEKLFF. The entire variable domain, with the rest obtained from reference TRBV9 and TRBJ1-4, is as follows: DSGVTQTPKHLITATGQRVTLRCSPRSGDLSVYWYQQSLDQGLQFLIQYYNGEERAKGNILERFSAQQFPDLHSELNLSSLELGDSALYFCASSASIAGARTTNEKLFFGSGTQLSVL.

V usage is TRBV19 and J usage is TRBJ1-1; D is uncertain. V was trimmed by 1 base and J by 5 bases, leaving 8 bases between them. The germline CDR1 and CDR2 sequences are LNHDA and SQIVND (reference sequence). The CDR3 length is 13 residues. In DNA, the CDR3 is TGTGCCAGTAGTATAGTCCCATCAACTGAAGCTTTCTTT. Amino acid sequence: CASSIVPSTEAFF.